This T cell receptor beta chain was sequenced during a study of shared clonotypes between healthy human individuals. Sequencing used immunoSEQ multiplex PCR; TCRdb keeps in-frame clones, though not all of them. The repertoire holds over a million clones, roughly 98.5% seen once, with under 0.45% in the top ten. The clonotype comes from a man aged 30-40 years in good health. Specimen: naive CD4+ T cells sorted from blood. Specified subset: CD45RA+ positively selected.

CDR3 sequence (DNA): TGTGCCAGCAGCCCCACGGGTTCCTACAATGAGCAGTTCTTC. Translating it yields CASSPTGSYNEQFF. This chain links TRBV11-2 with TRBJ2-1; D is unclear. This CDR3 has 14 residues. Germline V gene data show CDR1 as SGHAT and CDR2 as FQNNGV. Trimming cost V 5 bases and J 1 base, with 9 bases left between them.